This is a list of T cell receptor beta chains from one sample in a study of graft-versus-host responses after intestinal transplantation. Their antigen targets remain unknown. Libraries were prepared by immunoSEQ multiplex PCR; TCRdb keeps only in-frame clonotypes and omits some of them. This table has around 100,000 clones, about 90% appearing once. This material consisted of unstimulated CD4+ T cells sorted from spleen or lymph node cells, taken before transplant. The receptors shown here come from a human donor who was the organ donor for an intestinal transplant. The CDR3 runs from the conserved cysteine through the conserved F or W.

V	J	CDR3
TRBV30	TRBJ2-3	CAWSPYPSSSRRGYTRDIDTQYF
TRBV7-9	TRBJ1-1	CASSLALGATEAFF
TRBV30	TRBJ2-7	CAWSAPPTGLGEQYF
TRBV7-2	TRBJ1-1	CASSHGQGINTEAFF
TRBV28	TRBJ1-1	CASSYRYRGTEAFF
TRBV28	TRBJ1-1	CASSLGRSTEAFF
TRBV7-6	TRBJ2-4	CASSLGTGLAKNIQYF
TRBV11-2	TRBJ2-1	CASSEIRGRGGNEQFF
TRBV27	TRBJ2-1	CASSRSGGLSNEQFF
TRBV28	TRBJ2-5	CASSYPTGPETQYF
TRBV6-5	TRBJ2-7	CASSYSRRMESLYF
TRBV18	TRBJ1-6	CASSPQGYNSPLHF
TRBV6-5	TRBJ1-2	CASSDRVTGYTF
TRBV5-1	TRBJ2-4	CASSLGQGIGKNIQYF
TRBV19	TRBJ2-5	CASSTRLTGYQETQYF
TRBV9	TRBJ1-3	CASSAQGAGNTIYF
TRBV5-1	TRBJ2-3	CASSLRAGALVDTQYF
TRBV28	TRBJ1-4	CASRYLGPSNEKLFF
TRBV7-8	TRBJ1-1	CASSLARVAGGDTEAFF
TRBV28	TRBJ2-7	CASNNFDRAYEQYF
TRBV6-1	TRBJ1-5	CASSDKMALSNQPQHF
TRBV19	TRBJ2-7	CASSIGQSYYEQYF
TRBV27	TRBJ2-6	CASTVRGLSGANVLTF
TRBV11-2	TRBJ1-1	CASSAGREAFF
TRBV30	TRBJ2-2	CAWSGDSRGELFF
TRBV5-4	TRBJ2-3	CASSLRRVGTDTQYF
TRBV2	TRBJ1-1	CASTAAEPPSEAFF
TRBV7-8	TRBJ1-5	CASSLGVNQPQHF
TRBV28	TRBJ2-7	CASSDRNEQYF
TRBV7-2	TRBJ2-2	CASSQRTGGAGELFF
TRBV7-9	TRBJ1-5	CASSLEGRNQPQHF
TRBV4-2	TRBJ1-2	CASSQDFARRQRDNYGYTF
TRBV7-9	TRBJ1-6	CASSPGQSSYNSPLHF
TRBV19	TRBJ1-6	CASTRQATYNSPLHF
TRBV30	TRBJ1-2	CAWTRSGGTSINDGYTF
TRBV25-1	TRBJ2-1	CASIGGDERDEQFF
TRBV5-1	TRBJ1-6	CASSLGDRLNSPLHF
TRBV7-2	TRBJ2-1	CASSSGPQYGEQFF
TRBV30	TRBJ1-2	CAWGSTSDYGYTF
TRBV19	TRBJ1-2	CASKQATRRGYTF
TRBV28	TRBJ1-2	CASSPWAGLNYGYTF
TRBV7-9	TRBJ2-2	CASTQQITTGELFF
TRBV18	TRBJ1-5	CASSPPGLGQGNQPQHF
TRBV6-5	TRBJ1-2	CASSYLGVANYGYTF
TRBV11-3	TRBJ2-3	CASSSGADTQYF
TRBV7-3	TRBJ2-1	CASTLAGGEAGEQFF
TRBV5-1	TRBJ2-6	CASSLVVAGPSSGANVLTF
TRBV19	TRBJ1-5	CASSPMGAGGYSNQPQHF
TRBV11-2	TRBJ2-7	CASSLSPSYEQYF
TRBV2	TRBJ2-3	CASSDRLKGVSTDTQYF
TRBV5-1	TRBJ1-2	CASSLGTGGGYGYTF
TRBV15	TRBJ2-2	CATSRDRQPNTGELFF
TRBV19	TRBJ1-1	CASRTVRGFMMNTEAFF
TRBV28	TRBJ1-6	CASSLSRQGSSYNSPLHF